These 8 T cell receptor beta chains came from one sample sequenced in a study of cytomegalovirus exposure and HLA in healthy donors. 13 Jbeta primers and 60 Vbeta primers were used for the PCR. TCRdb keeps only in-frame clones here, not all; method: immunoSEQ multiplex PCR. The sample includes under 150,000 clones, about 80% of them seen just once. The sequenced sample consisted of PBMCs. The receptors come from a woman aged 40 to 50 in good health and CMV-seropositive.

J is TRBJ2-7 and V is TRBV18; 10 positions agree with TRBD1. Per the germline V gene, CDR1 is KGHSH and CDR2 is LQKENI. This CDR3 contains 14 residues. The trim removed 6 bases at V and 2 bases at J, leaving 4 bases unmatched. The CDR3 loop reads CASSTGTGAYEQYF. The CDR3 DNA is TGTGCCAGCTCGACCGGGACAGGGGCCTACGAGCAGTACTTC. Using reference TRBV18 and TRBJ2-7 for the parts outside the CDR3, the full variable domain is NAGVMQNPRHLVRRRGQEARLRCSPMKGHSHVYWYRQLPEEGLKFMVYLQKENIIDESGMPKERFSAEFPKEGPSILRIQQVVRGDSAAYFCASSTGTGAYEQYFGPGTRLTVT.

V is TRBV7-6 and J is TRBJ2-5; D remains ambiguous. The CDR3 length is 13 residues. Germline V lookup: CDR1 SGHVS, CDR2 FNYEAQ. The V and J ends lost 4 bases and 2 bases respectively, with 8 bases between them. In DNA form, the CDR3 reads TGTGCCAGCAGCTCCCGGTCACAAGAGACCCAGTACTTC. It translates to CASSSRSQETQYF.

A few counts support this clone. The chain has TRBV14 and TRBJ1-5, with D unclear. The CDR3 spans 13 residues. CDR1 and CDR2 from the germline V gene are SGHDN and FVKESK. Between the trimmed V and J ends, which lost 1 base and 5 bases, there was a span of 6 bases. Here the CDR3 DNA reads TGTGCCAGCAGCCAAGGGCCAGATCAGCCCCAGCATTTT. This codes for CASSQGPDQPQHF.

CDR3 coding DNA: TGTGCCAGCAGTTTGGGACTAGCGATTAAATCCTACGAGCAGTACTTC. Amino acids: CASSLGLAIKSYEQYF. The J gene is TRBJ2-7, the V gene TRBV28; 10 bases agree with TRBD2. The J segment lost 1 base and the V segment lost 3 bases, leaving 6 bases of the junction unmatched. The CDR3 consists of 16 residues. The germline CDR1 and CDR2 sequences are MDHEN and SYDVKM.

The J gene is TRBJ2-7, the V gene TRBV7-2; 7 positions match TRBD2. The V gene's germline CDR1 is SGHTA and CDR2 FQGNSA. The CDR3 is 13 amino acids. V lost 5 bases and J lost 7; bases outside the gene matches: 8. The DNA for the CDR3 is TGTGCCAGCAGCCCGTGGGGGAGGGGAGAGCAGTACTTC. Translated: CASSPWGRGEQYF.

In this sample, this clone turned up once. This rearrangement joins TRBV28 to TRBJ2-1; 14 positions match TRBD2. This CDR3 has 14 residues. The germline V gene has CDR1 MDHEN and CDR2 SYDVKM. Germline trimming cut 5 bases from V and 13 bases from J; bases unmatched to any gene: 7. For the CDR3, the DNA is TGTGCCAGCAGTCGGACTAGCGGGAGGATCCGCCAGTTCTTC. It translates to CASSRTSGRIRQFF.

This rearrangement joins TRBV5-4 to TRBJ2-2; 7 positions agree with TRBD2. Germline CDR1 is SGHNT and CDR2 is YYREEE (reference sequence). The V and J ends lost 4 bases and 3 bases, in that order; junction bases with no gene match: 6. This CDR3 is built from 15 residues. The CDR3 nucleotides read TGTGCCAGCAGCCAGGCGCGGGAGTACACCGGGGAGCTGTTTTTT. Translated: CASSQAREYTGELFF.

A word on this clone: The junction departs from germline at one end; a sequencing error may be responsible. The chain employs TRBV7-7 and TRBJ2-1; 14 positions match TRBD2. CDR3 length equals 15 residues. The germline V gene has CDR1 SSHAT and CDR2 FNYEAQ (reference sequence). The CDR3 is CASSRGLAGDNEQFF. The CDR3 DNA reads as TGTGCTAGCAGCAGGGGACTAGCGGGAGACAATGAGCAGTTCTTC.